This TCR beta chain was identified in a study of shared clonotypes between healthy human individuals (TCRdb year 2020). Regarding the research as a whole: The cohort included three men and two women between 18 and 49 years of age. To increase sequencing depth and limit assay-specific biases, different laboratories used diverse techniques to prepare libraries and sequence TCR repertoires. Each donor's leukapheresis produced roughly between about 0.9 and 9.5 billion PBMCs. The study deeply sequenced blood TCR repertoires of five healthy adults to estimate repertoire size and the extent of clonotype sharing between individuals. For each donor, three plates each were used for CD4 naive and CD4 memory, two plates were used for CD8 naive, and one plate was used for CD8 memory.

Donors were healthy HIV-negative adults with no recently reported acute infections or vaccinations. Every donor was a Caucasian adult residing in Nashville, Tennessee, USA. CD4+ T cells were enriched by magnetic negative selection, after which naive cells were positively selected on CD45RA and the negative fraction was taken as the memory subset. Blood was collected by leukapheresis, and PBMCs were isolated by Ficoll-Histopaque density gradient centrifugation and then cryopreserved in liquid nitrogen vapor phase. Analytical flow cytometry was used to check the purity and quantity of every magnetically sorted T cell population. From each sorted fraction, genomic DNA was isolated and quantified by UV absorbance on a Nanodrop 2000c. Results and caveats for the whole study, not just this receptor: Pairwise subsampling indicated that sequencing depth was expected to affect the degree of clonotype sharing among donors. Across several donors, around 5% of naive CD4, approximately 4% of naive CD8, 2.3% of memory CD4, and 0.4% of memory CD8 clonotypes were shared. Only blood was sampled, and tissue TCR repertoires likely differ from those in blood. Rarefaction of sorted-subset datasets indicated incomplete sequencing despite the large sequencing depth. Compared with non-shared clonotypes, clonotypes shared by all four sorted-subset donors had higher generation probabilities. Because the study included a small number of donors, the genetic and exposure-history diversity represented was limited. Naive subsets generally had larger estimated clonotype richness than memory subsets did.

V trim: 1 base; J trim: 10 bases; unmatched bases: 10. Via the germline V gene, CDR1 is SQVTM and CDR2 ANQGSEA. The CDR3 holds 14 amino acids from the cysteine to the phenylalanine. Only the CDR3 part of the read is kept: 42 bases, read in frame from the first base. Comments on this clone: The target of this receptor is not known. Within one base of it there is no much larger clone, and no base qualities were kept.

Using the deep immunoSEQ assay, multiplex PCR amplified TCR CDR3 regions from genomic DNA. Extracted genomic DNA from each cell subset was spread evenly across all wells of several immunoSEQ 96-well plates, with each plate serving as a replicate. For sorted subsets, 200 to 250 ng of genomic DNA, equivalent to around 30,000 T cell genomes, went into each replicate PCR. The purified libraries were quantified using a Qubit 3.0 fluorometer, sized with a Bioanalyzer 2100, and then quantified again using the KAPA Library Quantification kit. Each immunoSEQ 96-well plate was sequenced on its own single-read 150-cycle Illumina NextSeq 550 flow cell. The paper's data handling went like this. The immunoSEQ output contained only junctional sequences without quality scores, so filtering could not match that applied to full-length reads. Sequences were annotated with PyIR, a Python wrapper for IgBLAST v1.9, using IMGT germline references to assign V/J genes and CDR3. Reads were filtered out if the reads had weak V/J assignments (E-value above 1e-6), no CDR3, stop codons, out-of-frame junctions, or ambiguous translated residues. V3J clonotypes were defined by identical inferred V gene, J gene, and CDR3 amino acid sequence. Percentage overlap between repertoires was computed as shared unique clonotypes divided by the size of the smaller repertoire. Repertoire richness was assessed with RTK rarefaction, the Chao1 estimator, and Recon v2.1 estimates of unobserved clonotypes. OLGA was used to compute generation probabilities for all TCRbeta clonotypes that the gDNA method yielded from a few donors. As stored in TCRdb, this immuneACCESS dataset retains in-frame rearrangements with V and J assigned. A fraction of the clones does not appear; measured against another copy, unresolved V genes explain less than half of the discrepancy, and the remainder lacks a known reason. V and J calls plus clone size are reproduced from that table; the DNA served to infer D and trimming. This sample is represented by fewer than 400,000 clones; roughly 70% of them were singletons. The ten top clones hold 10% of the sample.

The receptor was derived from a man under 40 in good health. The V gene is TRBV29-1 and the J gene is TRBJ2-1, and 7 junctional nucleotides match TRBD1. The sequenced sample consisted of memory CD4+ T cells sorted from blood. In light of the paper, this sample's cell subset or site label describes: CD45RA-negative fraction. The nucleotide sequence is TGCAGCGTTGAAGGGACAGGCCGTTTAGGGGAGCAGTTCTTC. It is translated as CSVEGTGRLGEQFF.